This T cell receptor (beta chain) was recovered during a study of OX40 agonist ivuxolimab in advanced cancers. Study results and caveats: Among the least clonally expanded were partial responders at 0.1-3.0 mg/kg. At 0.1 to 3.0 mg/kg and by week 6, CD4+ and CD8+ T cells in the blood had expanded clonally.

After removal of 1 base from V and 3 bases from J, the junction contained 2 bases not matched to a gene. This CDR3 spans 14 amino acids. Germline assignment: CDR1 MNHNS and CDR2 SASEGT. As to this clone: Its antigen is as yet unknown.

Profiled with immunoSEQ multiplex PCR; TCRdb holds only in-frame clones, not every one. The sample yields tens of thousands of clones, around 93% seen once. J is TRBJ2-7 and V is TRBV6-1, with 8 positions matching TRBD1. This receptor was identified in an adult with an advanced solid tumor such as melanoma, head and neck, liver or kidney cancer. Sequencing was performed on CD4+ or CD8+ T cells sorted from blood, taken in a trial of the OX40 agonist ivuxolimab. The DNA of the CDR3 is TGTGCCAGCAGTGAAGTCGACAGGGGCTACGAGCAGTACTTC. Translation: CASSEVDRGYEQYF.